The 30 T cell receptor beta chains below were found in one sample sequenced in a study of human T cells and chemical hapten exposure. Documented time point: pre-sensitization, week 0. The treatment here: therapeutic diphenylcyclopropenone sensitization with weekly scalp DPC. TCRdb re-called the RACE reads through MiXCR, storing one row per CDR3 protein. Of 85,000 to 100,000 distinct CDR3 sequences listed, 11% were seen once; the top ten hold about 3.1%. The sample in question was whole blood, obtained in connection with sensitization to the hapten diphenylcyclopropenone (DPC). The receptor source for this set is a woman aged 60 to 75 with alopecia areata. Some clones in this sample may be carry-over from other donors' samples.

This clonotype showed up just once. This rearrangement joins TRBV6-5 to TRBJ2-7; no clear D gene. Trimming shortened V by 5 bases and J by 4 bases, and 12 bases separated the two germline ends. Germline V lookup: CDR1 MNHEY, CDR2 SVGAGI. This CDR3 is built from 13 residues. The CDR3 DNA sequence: TGTGCCAGCAGTCCCGGAGACCAGTACGAGCAGTACTTC. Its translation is CASSPGDQYEQYF.

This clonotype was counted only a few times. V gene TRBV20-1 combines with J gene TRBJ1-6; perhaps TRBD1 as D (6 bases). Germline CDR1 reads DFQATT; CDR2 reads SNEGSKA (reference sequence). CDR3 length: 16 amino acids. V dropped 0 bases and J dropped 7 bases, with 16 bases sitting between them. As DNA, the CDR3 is TGCAGTGCTAGAGAACAGGGTCCGGGAGGGAATTCACCCCTCCACTTT. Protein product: CSAREQGPGGNSPLHF.

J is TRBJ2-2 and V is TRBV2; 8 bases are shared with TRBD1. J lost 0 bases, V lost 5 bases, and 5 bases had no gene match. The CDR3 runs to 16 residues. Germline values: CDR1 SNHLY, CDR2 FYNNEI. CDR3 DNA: TGTGCCAGCAGTTCACAGGGGGTGGCGAACACCGGGGAGCTGTTTTTT. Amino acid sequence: CASSSQGVANTGELFF.

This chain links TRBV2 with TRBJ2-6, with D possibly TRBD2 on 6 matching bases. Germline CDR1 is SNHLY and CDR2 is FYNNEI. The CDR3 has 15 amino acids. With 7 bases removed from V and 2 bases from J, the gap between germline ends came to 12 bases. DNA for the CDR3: TGTGCCAGCACGGGGGAGATCACTGGGGCCAACGTCCTGACTTTC. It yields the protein CASTGEITGANVLTF.

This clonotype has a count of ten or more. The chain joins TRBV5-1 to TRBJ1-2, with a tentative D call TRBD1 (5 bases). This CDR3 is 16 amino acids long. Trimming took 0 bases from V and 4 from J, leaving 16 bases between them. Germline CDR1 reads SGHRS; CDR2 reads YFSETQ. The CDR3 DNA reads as TGCGCCAGCAGCTTGGGGGGGATATCCCTCCCCTATGGCTACACCTTC. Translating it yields CASSLGGISLPYGYTF.

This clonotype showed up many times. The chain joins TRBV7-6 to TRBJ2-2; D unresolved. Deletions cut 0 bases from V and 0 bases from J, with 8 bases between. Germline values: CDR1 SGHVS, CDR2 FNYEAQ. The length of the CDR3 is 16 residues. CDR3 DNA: TGTGCCAGCAGCTTAGCAGGGCTCACGAACACCGGGGAGCTGTTTTTT. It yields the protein CASSLAGLTNTGELFF.

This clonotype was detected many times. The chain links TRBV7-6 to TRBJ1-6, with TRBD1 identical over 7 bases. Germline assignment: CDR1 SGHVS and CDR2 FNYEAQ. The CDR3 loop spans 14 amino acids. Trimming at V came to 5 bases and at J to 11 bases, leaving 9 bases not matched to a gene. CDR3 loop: CASSPGTDPPPLHF. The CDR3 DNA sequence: TGTGCCAGCAGCCCCGGGACAGACCCACCACCCCTCCACTTT.

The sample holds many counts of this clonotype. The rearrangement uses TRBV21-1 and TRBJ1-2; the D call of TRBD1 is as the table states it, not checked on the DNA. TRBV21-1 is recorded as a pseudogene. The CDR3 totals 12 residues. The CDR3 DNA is TGTGCCAGCAGCAAAGGGACAGTTGACTACACCTTC. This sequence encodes CASSKGTVDYTF.

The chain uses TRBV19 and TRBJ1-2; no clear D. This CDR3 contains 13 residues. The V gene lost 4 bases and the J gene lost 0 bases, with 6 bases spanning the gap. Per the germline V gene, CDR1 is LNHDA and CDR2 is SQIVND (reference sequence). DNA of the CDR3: TGTGCCAGTAGTAGGAGTACTAACTATGGCTACACCTTC. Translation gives CASSRSTNYGYTF.

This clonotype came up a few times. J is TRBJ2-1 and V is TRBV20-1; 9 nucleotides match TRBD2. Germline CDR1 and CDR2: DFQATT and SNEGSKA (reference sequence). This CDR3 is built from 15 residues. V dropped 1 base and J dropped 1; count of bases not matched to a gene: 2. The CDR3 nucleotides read TGCAGTGCTAGAGTAGCGGGAGTATCCTACAATGAGCAGTTCTTC. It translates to CSARVAGVSYNEQFF.

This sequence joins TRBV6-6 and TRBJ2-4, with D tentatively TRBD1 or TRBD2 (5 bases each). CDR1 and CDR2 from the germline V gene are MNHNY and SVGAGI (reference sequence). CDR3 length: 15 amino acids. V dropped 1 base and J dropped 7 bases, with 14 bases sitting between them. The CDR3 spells CASSYYGGFRNIQYF. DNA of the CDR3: TGTGCCAGCAGTTACTATGGGGGTTTTCGGAACATTCAGTACTTC.

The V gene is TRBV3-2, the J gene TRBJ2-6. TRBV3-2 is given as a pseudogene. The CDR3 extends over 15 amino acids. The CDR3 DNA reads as TGTGCCAGCAGCCAAGAAGGAACTGGGGCCAACGTCCTGACTTTC. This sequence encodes CASSQEGTGANVLTF.

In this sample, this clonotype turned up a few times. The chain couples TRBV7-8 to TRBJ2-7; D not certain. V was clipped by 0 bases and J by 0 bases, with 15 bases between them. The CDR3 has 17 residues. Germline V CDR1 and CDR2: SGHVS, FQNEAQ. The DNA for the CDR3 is TGTGCCAGCAGCTTAGCGGTGAAAGCAACTTCCTCCTACGAGCAGTACTTC. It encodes CASSLAVKATSSYEQYF.

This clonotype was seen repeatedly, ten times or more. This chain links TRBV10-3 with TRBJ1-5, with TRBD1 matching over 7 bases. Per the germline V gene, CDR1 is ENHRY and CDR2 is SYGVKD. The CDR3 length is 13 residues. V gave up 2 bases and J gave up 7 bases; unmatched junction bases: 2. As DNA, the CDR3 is TGTGCCATCAGTGAGCAGGGGGGACAGCCCCAGCATTTT. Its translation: CAISEQGGQPQHF.

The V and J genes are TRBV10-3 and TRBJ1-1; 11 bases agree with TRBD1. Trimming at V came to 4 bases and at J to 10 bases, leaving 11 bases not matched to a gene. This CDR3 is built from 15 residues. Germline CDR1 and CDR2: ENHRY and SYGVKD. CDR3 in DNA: TGTGCCATCAGTGGCCGGGACAGGGGGGTTGGTGGAGCTTTCTTT. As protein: CAISGRDRGVGGAFF.

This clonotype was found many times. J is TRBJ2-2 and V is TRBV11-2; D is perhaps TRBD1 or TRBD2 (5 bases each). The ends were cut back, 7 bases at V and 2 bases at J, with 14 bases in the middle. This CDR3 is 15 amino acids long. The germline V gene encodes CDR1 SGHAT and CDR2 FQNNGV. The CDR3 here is CASIPGTYNTGELFF. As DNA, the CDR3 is TGTGCCAGCATCCCCGGGACCTATAACACCGGGGAGCTGTTTTTT. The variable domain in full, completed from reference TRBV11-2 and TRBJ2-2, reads EAGVAQSPRYKIIEKRQSVAFWCNPISGHATLYWYQQILGQGPKLLIQFQNNGVVDDSQLPKDRFSAERLKGVDSTLKIQPAKLEDSAVYLCASIPGTYNTGELFFGEGSRLTVL.

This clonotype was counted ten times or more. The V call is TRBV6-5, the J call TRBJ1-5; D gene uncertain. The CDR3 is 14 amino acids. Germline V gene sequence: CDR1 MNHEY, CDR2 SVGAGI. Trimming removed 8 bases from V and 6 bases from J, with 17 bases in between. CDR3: CASGDLVRGQPQHF. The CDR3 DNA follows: TGTGCCAGCGGCGACCTTGTTCGAGGTCAGCCCCAGCATTTT.

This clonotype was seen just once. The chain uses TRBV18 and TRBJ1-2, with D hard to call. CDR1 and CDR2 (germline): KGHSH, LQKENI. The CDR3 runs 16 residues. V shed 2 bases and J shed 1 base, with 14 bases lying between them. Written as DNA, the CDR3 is TGTGCCAGCTCACCAGGCGGGAGTCGGATTAACTATGGCTACACCTTC. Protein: CASSPGGSRINYGYTF.

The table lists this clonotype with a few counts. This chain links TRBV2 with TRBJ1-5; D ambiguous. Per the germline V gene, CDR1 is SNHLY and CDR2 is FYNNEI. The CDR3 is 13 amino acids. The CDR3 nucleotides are TGTGCGTCAGTCGGACGCCTCAATCAGCCCCAGCATTTT. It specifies CASVGRLNQPQHF.

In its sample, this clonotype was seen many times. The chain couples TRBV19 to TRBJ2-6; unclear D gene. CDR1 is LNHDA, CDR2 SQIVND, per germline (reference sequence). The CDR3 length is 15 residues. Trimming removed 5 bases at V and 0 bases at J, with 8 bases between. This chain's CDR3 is CASSWPSSGANVLTF. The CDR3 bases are TGTGCCAGTAGTTGGCCGAGCTCTGGGGCCAACGTCCTGACTTTC.

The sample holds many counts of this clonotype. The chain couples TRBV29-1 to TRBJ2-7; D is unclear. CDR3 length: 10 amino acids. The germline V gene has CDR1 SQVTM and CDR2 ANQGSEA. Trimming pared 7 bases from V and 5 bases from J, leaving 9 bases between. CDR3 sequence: CSAWQNEQYF. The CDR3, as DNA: TGCAGCGCCTGGCAAAACGAGCAGTACTTC.

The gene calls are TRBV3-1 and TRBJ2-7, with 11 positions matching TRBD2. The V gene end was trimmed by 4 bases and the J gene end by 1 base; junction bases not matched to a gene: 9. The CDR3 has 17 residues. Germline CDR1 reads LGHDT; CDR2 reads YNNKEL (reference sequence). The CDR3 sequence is CASSPPTSGGLSYEQYF. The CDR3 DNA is TGTGCCAGCAGCCCTCCAACTAGCGGGGGCCTATCCTACGAGCAGTACTTC.

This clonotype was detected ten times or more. The CDR3 loop is CATGGFGASDTQYF. The CDR3 region has the DNA TGTGCCACCGGCGGATTCGGAGCCTCAGATACGCAGTATTTT. The chain is built from TRBV10-3 and TRBJ2-3; D is unresolved. The CDR3 is 14 residues long. Per germline, CDR1 ENHRY and CDR2 SYGVKD. Trimming stripped 10 bases from V and 4 bases from J, with 18 bases between.

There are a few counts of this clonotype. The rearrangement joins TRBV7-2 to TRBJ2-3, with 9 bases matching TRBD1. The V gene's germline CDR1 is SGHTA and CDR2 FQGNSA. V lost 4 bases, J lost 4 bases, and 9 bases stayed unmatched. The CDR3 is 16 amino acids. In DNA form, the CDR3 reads TGTGCCAGCAGCTCCACCCACAGGGGGCTATCAGATACGCAGTATTTT. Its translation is CASSSTHRGLSDTQYF.

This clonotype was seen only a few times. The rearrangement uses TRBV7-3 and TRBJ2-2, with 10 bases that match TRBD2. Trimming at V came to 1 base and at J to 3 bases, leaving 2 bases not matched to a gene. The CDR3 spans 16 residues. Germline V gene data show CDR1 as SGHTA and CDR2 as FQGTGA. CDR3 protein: CASSLIAGGDTGELFF. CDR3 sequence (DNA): TGTGCCAGCAGCTTAATAGCGGGGGGCGACACCGGGGAGCTGTTTTTT.

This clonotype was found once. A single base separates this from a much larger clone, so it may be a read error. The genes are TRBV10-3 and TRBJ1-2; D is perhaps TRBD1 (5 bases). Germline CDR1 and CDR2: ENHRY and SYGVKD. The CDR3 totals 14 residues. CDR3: CAISARESNYDYTF. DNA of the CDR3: TGTGCCATCAGTGCCAGGGAGTCTAACTATGACTACACCTTC.

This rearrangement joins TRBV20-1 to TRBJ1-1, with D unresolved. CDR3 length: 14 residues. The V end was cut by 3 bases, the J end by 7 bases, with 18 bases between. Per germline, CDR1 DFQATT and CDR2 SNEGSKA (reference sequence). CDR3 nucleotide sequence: TGCAGTGCTAGTGCCCCTCGACGCATGGGTGAAGCTTTCTTT. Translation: CSASAPRRMGEAFF.

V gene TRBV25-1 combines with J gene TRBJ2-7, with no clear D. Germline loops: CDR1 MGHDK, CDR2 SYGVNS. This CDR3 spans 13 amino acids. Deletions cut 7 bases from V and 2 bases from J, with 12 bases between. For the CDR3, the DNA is TGTGCCAGCACCTCGGACCTCACCTACGAGCAGTACTTC. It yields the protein CASTSDLTYEQYF.

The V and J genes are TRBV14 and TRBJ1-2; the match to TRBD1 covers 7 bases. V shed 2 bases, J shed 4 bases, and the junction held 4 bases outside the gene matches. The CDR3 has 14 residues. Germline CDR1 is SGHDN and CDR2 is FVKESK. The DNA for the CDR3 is TGTGCCAGCAGCCAACTGGGACAGTTCTATGGCTACACCTTC. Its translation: CASSQLGQFYGYTF.

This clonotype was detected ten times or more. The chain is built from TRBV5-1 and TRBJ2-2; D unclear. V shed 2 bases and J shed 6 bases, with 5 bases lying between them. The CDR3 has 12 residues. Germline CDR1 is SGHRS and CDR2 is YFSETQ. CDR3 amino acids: CASSLSPGELFF. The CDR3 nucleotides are TGCGCCAGCAGCTTAAGTCCCGGGGAGCTGTTTTTT.